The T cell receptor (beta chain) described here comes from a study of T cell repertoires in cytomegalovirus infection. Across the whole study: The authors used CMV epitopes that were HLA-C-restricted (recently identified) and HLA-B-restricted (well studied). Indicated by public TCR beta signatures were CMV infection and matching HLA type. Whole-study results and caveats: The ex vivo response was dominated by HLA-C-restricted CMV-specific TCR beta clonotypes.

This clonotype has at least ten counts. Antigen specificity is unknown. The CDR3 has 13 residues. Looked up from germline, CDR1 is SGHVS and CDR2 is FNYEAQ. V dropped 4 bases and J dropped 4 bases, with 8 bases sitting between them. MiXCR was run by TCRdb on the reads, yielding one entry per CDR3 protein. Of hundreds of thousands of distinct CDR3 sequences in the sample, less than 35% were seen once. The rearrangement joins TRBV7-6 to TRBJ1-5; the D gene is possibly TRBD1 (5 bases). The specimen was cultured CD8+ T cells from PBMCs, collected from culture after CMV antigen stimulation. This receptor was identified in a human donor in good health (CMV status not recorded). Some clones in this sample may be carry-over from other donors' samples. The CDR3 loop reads CASSSRENQPQHF. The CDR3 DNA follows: TGTGCCAGCAGCTCCAGGGAAAATCAGCCCCAGCATTTT. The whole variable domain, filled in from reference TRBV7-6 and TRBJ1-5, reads GAGVSQSPRYKVTKRGQDVALRCDPISGHVSLYWYRQALGQGPEFLTYFNYEAQQDKSGLPNDRFSAERPEGSISTLTIQRTEQRDSAMYRCASSSRENQPQHFGDGTRLSIL.